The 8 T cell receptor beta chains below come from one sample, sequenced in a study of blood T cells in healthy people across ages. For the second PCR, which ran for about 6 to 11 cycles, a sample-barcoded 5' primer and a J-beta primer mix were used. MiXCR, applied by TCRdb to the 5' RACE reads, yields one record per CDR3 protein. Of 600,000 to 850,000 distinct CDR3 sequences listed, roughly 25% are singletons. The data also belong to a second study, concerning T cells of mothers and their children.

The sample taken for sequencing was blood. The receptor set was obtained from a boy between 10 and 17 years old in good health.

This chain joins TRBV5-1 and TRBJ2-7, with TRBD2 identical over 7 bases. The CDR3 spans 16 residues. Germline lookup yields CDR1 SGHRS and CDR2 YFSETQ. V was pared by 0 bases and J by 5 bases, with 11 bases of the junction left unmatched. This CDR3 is CASSLAGTGGSHEQYF. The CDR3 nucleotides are TGCGCCAGCAGCTTGGCTGGGACGGGGGGTTCCCACGAGCAGTACTTC. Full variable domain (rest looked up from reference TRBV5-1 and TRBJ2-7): KAGVTQTPRYLIKTRGQQVTLSCSPISGHRSVSWYQQTPGQGLQFLFEYFSETQRNKGNFPGRFSGRQFSNSRSEMNVSTLELGDSALYLCASSLAGTGGSHEQYFGPGTRLTVT.

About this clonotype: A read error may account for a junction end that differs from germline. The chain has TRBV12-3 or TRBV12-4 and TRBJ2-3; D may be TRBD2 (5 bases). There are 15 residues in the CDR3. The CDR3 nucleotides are TGTGCCAGCAGTTTACACAGAGGGAGCACAGATACGCAATATTTT. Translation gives CASSLHRGSTDTQYF.

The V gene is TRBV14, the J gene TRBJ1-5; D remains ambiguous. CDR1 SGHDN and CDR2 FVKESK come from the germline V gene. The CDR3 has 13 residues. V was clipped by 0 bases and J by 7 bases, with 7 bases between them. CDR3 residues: CASSQDAFQPQHF. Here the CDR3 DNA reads TGTGCCAGCAGCCAAGATGCCTTCCAGCCCCAGCATTTT.

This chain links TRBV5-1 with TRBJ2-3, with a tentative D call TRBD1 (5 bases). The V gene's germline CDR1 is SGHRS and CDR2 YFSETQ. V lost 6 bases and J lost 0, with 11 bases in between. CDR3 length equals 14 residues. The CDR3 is CASTVGPSTDTQYF. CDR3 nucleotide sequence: TGCGCCAGCACCGTGGGGCCAAGCACAGATACGCAGTATTTT.

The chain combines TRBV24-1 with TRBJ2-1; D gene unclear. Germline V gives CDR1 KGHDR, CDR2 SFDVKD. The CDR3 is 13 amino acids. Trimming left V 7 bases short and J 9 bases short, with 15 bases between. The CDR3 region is CATSPQTWGEQFF. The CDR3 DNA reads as TGTGCCACCAGCCCCCAGACCTGGGGTGAGCAGTTCTTC.

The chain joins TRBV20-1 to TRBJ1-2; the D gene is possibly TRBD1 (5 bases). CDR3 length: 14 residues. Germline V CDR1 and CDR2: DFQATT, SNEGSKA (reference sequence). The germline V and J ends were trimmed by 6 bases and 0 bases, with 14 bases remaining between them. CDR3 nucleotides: TGCAGTGCCCCTGGGGCAGATTCTAACTATGGCTACACCTTC. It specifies CSAPGADSNYGYTF.

The DNA for the CDR3 is TGTGCCAGCATCCATCTCGTAAAGACCCAGTACTTC. As protein: CASIHLVKTQYF. The gene calls are TRBV5-5 and TRBJ2-5; D ambiguous. V lost 6 bases to trimming and J lost 6 bases, with 12 bases between them. The CDR3 runs to 12 residues. CDR1 SGHKS and CDR2 YYEKEE come from the germline V gene (reference sequence).

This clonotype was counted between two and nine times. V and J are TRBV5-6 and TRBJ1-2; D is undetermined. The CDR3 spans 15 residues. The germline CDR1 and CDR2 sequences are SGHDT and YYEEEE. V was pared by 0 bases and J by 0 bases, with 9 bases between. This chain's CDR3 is CASSLVARTNYGYTF. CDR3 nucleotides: TGTGCCAGCAGCTTGGTGGCCAGGACTAACTATGGCTACACCTTC.